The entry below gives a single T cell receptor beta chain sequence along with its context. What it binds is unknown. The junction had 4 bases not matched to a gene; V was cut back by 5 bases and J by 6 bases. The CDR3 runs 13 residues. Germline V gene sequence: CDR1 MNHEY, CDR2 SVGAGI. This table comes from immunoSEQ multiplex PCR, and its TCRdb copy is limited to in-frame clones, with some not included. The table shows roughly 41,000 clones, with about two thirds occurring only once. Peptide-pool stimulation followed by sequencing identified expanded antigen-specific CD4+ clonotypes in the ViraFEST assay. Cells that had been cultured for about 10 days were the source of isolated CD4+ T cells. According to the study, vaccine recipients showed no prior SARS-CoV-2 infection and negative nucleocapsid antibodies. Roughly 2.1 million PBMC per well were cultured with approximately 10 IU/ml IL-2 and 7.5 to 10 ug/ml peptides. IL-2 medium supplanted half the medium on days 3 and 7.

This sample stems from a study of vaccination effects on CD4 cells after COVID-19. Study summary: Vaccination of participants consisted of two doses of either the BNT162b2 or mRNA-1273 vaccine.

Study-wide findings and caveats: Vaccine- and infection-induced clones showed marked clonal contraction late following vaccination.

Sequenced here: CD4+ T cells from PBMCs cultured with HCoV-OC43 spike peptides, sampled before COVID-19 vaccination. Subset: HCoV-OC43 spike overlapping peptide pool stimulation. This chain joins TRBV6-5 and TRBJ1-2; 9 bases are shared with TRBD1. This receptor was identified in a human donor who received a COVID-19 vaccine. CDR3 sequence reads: CASSLTGGNGYTF. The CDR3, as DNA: TGTGCCAGCAGTCTGACAGGGGGAAATGGCTACACCTTC.